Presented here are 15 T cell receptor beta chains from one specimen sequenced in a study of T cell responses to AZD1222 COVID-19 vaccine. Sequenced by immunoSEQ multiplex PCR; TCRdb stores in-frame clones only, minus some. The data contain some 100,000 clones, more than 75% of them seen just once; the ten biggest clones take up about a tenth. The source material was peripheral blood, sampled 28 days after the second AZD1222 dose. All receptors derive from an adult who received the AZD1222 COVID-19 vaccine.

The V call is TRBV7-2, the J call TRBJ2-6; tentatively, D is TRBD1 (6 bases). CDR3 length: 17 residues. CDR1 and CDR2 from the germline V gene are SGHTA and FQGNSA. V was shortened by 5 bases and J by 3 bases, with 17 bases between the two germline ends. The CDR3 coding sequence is TGTGCCAGCAGCGCGCCGGGACACGCGATTGGGGCCAACGTCCTGACTTTC. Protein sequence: CASSAPGHAIGANVLTF. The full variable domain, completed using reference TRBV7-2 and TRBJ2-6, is GAGVSQSPSNKVTEKGKDVELRCDPISGHTALYWYRQSLGQGLEFLIYFQGNSAPDKSGLPSDRFSAERTGGSVSTLTIQRTQQEDSAVYLCASSAPGHAIGANVLTFGAGSRLTVL.

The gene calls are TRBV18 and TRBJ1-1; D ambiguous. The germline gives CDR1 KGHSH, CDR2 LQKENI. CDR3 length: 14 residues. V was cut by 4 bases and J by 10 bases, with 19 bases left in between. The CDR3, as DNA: TGTGCCAGCTCACTGGGAGGATTCGCGTGGGGAGCTTTCTTT. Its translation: CASSLGGFAWGAFF.

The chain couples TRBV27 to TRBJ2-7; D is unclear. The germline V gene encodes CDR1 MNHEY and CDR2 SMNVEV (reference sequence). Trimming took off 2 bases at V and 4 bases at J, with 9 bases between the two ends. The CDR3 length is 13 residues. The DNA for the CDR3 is TGTGCCAGCAGTTTAAGGGCAGAATACGAGCAGTACTTC. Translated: CASSLRAEYEQYF.

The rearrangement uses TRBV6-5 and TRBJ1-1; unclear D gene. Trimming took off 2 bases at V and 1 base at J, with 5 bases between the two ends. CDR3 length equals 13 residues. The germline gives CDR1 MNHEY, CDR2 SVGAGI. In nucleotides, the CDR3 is TGTGCCAGCAGTTACGGGCCGAACACTGAAGCTTTCTTT. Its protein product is CASSYGPNTEAFF.

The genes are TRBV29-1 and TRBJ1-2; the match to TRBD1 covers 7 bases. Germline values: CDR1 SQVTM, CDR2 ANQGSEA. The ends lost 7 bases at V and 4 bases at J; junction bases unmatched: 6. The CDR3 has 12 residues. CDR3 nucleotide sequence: TGCAGCGGGGGGACAGTCGTCTATGGCTACACCTTC. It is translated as CSGGTVVYGYTF. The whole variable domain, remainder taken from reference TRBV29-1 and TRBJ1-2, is SAVISQKPSRDICQRGTSLTIQCQVDSQVTMMFWYRQQPGQSLTLIATANQGSEATYESGFVIDKFPISRPNLTFSTLTVSNMSPEDSSIYLCSGGTVVYGYTFGSGTRLTVV.

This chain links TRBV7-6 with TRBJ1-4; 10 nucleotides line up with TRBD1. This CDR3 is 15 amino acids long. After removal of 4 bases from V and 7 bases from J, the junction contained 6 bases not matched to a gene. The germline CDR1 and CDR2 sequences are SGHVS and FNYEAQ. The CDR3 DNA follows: TGTGCCAGCAGCTCAGCAGACAGGGGGCGTGAAAAACTGTTTTTT. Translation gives CASSSADRGREKLFF. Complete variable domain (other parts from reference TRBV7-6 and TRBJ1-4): GAGVSQSPRYKVTKRGQDVALRCDPISGHVSLYWYRQALGQGPEFLTYFNYEAQQDKSGLPNDRFSAERPEGSISTLTIQRTEQRDSAMYRCASSSADRGREKLFFGSGTQLSVL.

DNA for the CDR3: TGTGCCAGCAGTCCGACACTAGTTATTGTGGCAGATACGCAGTATTTT. As protein: CASSPTLVIVADTQYF. The J gene is TRBJ2-3, the V gene TRBV28; tentatively, D is TRBD2 (5 bases). Germline values: CDR1 MDHEN, CDR2 SYDVKM. This CDR3 is 16 amino acids long. Between the trimmed V and J ends, which lost 5 bases and 4 bases, there was a span of 19 bases.

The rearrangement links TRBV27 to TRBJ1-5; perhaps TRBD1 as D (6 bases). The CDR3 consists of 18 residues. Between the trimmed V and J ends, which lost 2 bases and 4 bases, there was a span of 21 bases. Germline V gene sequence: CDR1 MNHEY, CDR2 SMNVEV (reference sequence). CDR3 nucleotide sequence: TGTGCCAGCAGTTTAGGCAGGGGAATAGGCCTGGGAAATCAGCCCCAGCATTTT. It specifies CASSLGRGIGLGNQPQHF.

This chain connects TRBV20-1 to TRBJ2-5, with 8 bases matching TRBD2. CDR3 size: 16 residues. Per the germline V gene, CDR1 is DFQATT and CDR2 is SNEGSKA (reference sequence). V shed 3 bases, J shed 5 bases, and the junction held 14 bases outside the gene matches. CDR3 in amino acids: CSASVLADDPGETQYF. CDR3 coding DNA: TGCAGTGCTAGTGTACTAGCGGATGACCCGGGGGAGACCCAGTACTTC.

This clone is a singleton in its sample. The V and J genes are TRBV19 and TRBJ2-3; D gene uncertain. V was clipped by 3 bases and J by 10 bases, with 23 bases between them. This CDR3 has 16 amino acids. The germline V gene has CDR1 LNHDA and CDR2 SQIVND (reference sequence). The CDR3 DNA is TGTGCCAGTAGTATTGAGGTGTTATTAGGATCCTCTGCGCAGTATTTT. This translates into CASSIEVLLGSSAQYF.

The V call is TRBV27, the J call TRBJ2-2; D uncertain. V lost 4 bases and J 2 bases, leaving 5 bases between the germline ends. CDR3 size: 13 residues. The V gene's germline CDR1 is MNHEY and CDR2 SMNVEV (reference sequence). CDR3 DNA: TGTGCCAGCAGTTACCTCAACACCGGGGAGCTGTTTTTT. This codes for CASSYLNTGELFF.

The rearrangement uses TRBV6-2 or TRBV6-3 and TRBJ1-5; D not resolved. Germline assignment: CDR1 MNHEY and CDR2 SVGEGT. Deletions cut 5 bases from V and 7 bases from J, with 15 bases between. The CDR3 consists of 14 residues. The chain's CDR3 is CASSTDGKGQPQHF. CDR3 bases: TGTGCCAGCAGTACGGACGGGAAGGGCCAGCCCCAGCATTTT.

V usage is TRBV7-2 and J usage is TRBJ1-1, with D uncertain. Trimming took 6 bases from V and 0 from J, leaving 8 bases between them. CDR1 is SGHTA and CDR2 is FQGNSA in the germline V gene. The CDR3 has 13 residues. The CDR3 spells CASRSQMNTEAFF. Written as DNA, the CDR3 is TGTGCCAGCAGATCCCAGATGAACACTGAAGCTTTCTTT.

The CDR3 sequence is CASSLEPGGRGTEAFF. For the CDR3, the DNA is TGTGCCAGCAGCTTAGAGCCAGGGGGCAGGGGCACTGAAGCTTTCTTT. The rearrangement uses TRBV13 and TRBJ1-1; 8 nucleotides line up with TRBD1. CDR1 and CDR2 (germline): PRHDT, FYEKMQ (reference sequence). The CDR3 is 16 residues long. With 1 base clipped from V and 4 bases from J, the junction kept 8 bases outside the gene matches.

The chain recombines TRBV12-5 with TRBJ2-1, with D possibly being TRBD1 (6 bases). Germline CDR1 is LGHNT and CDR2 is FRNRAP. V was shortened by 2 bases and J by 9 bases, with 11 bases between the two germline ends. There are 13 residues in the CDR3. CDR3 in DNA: TGTGCTAGTGGTTTGCTCAGGGGTAGTGAGCAGTTCTTC. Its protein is CASGLLRGSEQFF.